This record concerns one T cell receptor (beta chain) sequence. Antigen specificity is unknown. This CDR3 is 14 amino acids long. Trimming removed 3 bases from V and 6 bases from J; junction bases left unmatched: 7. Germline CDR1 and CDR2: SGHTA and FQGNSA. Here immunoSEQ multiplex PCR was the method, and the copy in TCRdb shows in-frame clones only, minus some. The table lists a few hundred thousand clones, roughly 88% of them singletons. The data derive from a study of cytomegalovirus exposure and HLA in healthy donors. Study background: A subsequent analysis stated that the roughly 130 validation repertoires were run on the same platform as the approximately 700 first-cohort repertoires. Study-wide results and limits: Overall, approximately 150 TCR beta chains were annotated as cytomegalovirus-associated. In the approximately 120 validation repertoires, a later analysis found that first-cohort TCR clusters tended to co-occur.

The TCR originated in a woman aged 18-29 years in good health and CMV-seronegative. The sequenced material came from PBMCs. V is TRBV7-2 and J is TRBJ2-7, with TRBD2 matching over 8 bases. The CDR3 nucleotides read TGTGCCAGCAGCTTCCCCCCACTAGCGGTCGAGCAGTACTTC. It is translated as CASSFPPLAVEQYF.